The 20 T cell receptor beta chains below were found in one sample sequenced in a study of early T cells in non-severe SARS-CoV-2 infection. Each CDR3 protein is one row after TCRdb ran MiXCR on the 5' RACE reads. The repertoire has about 43,000 distinct CDR3 sequences, roughly a tenth of them found once; the top ten carry about 9.6%. The sequencing sample was made of whole blood. Every receptor here comes from an adult who was a healthcare worker with PCR-confirmed SARS-CoV-2 infection or an uninfected control (not recorded which).

The V call is TRBV20-1, the J call TRBJ2-7, with 9 bases aligning to TRBD2. From germline, CDR1 is DFQATT and CDR2 SNEGSKA (reference sequence). CDR3 length: 12 amino acids. Trimming at V came to 6 bases and at J to 6 bases, leaving 6 bases not matched to a gene. CDR3 sequence reads: CSAAGTSSEQYF. Written as DNA, the CDR3 is TGCAGTGCCGCCGGGACTAGCAGCGAGCAGTACTTC.

This clonotype was observed a few times. The J gene is TRBJ2-1, the V gene TRBV20-1; the match to TRBD2 covers 7 bases. CDR1 is DFQATT and CDR2 is SNEGSKA in the germline V gene (reference sequence). The CDR3 extends over 16 amino acids. V lost 3 bases, J lost 6 bases, and 14 bases stayed unmatched. The CDR3 nucleotides are TGCAGTGCTAGCCCTAGCGGCCGGGTTGGGGGCAATGAGCAGTTCTTC. As protein: CSASPSGRVGGNEQFF.

V gene TRBV7-8 combines with J gene TRBJ2-3; D gene uncertain. With 7 bases removed from V and 1 base from J, the gap between germline ends came to 15 bases. The CDR3 covers 15 residues. The V gene's germline CDR1 is SGHVS and CDR2 FQNEAQ. Here the CDR3 DNA reads TGTGCCAGCAACCCTACCCCGATAGGCACAGATACGCAGTATTTT. This encodes CASNPTPIGTDTQYF.

This clonotype showed up just a few times. The rearrangement links TRBV29-1 to TRBJ2-7, with 8 bases lining up with TRBD1. This CDR3 has 13 amino acids. CDR1 is SQVTM and CDR2 is ANQGSEA in the germline V gene. The V and J ends lost 7 bases and 2 bases, in that order; junction bases with no gene match: 7. CDR3 sequence reads: CSASGTGAYEQYF. CDR3 bases: TGCAGCGCCTCAGGGACAGGTGCCTACGAGCAGTACTTC.

The CDR3 reads CSVGQPQPQHF. In nucleotides, the CDR3 is TGCAGTGTAGGCCAGCCACAGCCCCAGCATTTT. The chain combines TRBV20-1 with TRBJ1-5; no reliable D call. Germline V gene data show CDR1 as DFQATT and CDR2 as SNEGSKA (reference sequence). The V gene lost 7 bases and the J gene lost 7 bases, with 11 bases spanning the gap. The CDR3 contains 11 residues.

The genes are TRBV7-3 and TRBJ2-3; possible D gene TRBD1, 6 bases. The germline CDR1 and CDR2 sequences are SGHTA and FQGTGA. The V gene lost 5 bases and the J gene lost 2 bases, with 11 bases spanning the gap. This CDR3 is built from 14 residues. CDR3 residues: CASSPDRHTDTQYF. CDR3 in DNA: TGTGCCAGCAGCCCTGACAGGCACACAGATACGCAGTATTTT.

The chain recombines TRBV30 with TRBJ2-7; D gene ambiguous. The CDR3 runs to 8 residues. With 5 bases removed from V and 9 bases from J, the gap between germline ends came to 5 bases. Germline V gene data show CDR1 as GTSNPN and CDR2 as SVGIG (reference sequence). CDR3 region: CAWPGQYF. The CDR3 DNA reads as TGTGCCTGGCCTGGGCAGTACTTC.

This clonotype was seen many times. The V and J genes are TRBV30 and TRBJ1-1, with D hard to call. The V end lost 0 bases, the J end lost 5 bases, and 4 bases lay between the germline ends. CDR3 length: 11 residues. Germline V CDR1 and CDR2: GTSNPN, SVGIG (reference sequence). CDR3 amino acids: CAWSVVTEAFF. CDR3 coding DNA: TGTGCCTGGAGTGTAGTTACTGAAGCTTTCTTT.

The chain carries TRBV9 and TRBJ2-1; a possible D gene is TRBD2 (5 bases). CDR1 SGDLS and CDR2 YYNGEE come from the germline V gene. V was trimmed by 0 bases and J by 6 bases, leaving 13 bases between them. The CDR3 spans 15 residues. In DNA, the CDR3 is TGTGCCAGCAGCGTAGCGCCCGAGAGGGCCAATGAGCAGTTCTTC. It is translated as CASSVAPERANEQFF.

V usage is TRBV7-9 and J usage is TRBJ2-1; no firm D call. Germline V gene sequence: CDR1 SEHNR, CDR2 FQNEAQ (reference sequence). CDR3 length equals 13 residues. V lost 5 bases to trimming and J lost 4 bases, with 9 bases between them. The CDR3 is CASSPTEYNEQFF. In DNA, the CDR3 is TGTGCCAGCAGCCCCACGGAGTACAATGAGCAGTTCTTC.

This clonotype was counted ten times or more. CDR3 nucleotide sequence: TGCGCCAGCAGCCAAGATCTCGGACAGGGCGATCAGCCCCAGCATTTT. Translating gives CASSQDLGQGDQPQHF. The chain carries TRBV4-3 and TRBJ1-5; 8 bases line up with TRBD1. The V gene's germline CDR1 is LGHNA and CDR2 YSLEER. The CDR3 extends over 16 amino acids. Unmatched junction bases numbered 6, after V lost 0 bases and J lost 5 bases.

This clonotype was seen many times. This chain uses TRBV7-2 with TRBJ1-5; tentative D call: TRBD1 (5 bases). CDR3 size: 15 residues. The germline V gene has CDR1 SGHTA and CDR2 FQGNSA. V lost 1 base to trimming and J lost 6 bases, with 13 bases between them. The CDR3 DNA follows: TGTGCCAGCAGCTTAGAATTTGGGGGAGGTCAGCCCCAGCATTTT. This codes for CASSLEFGGGQPQHF.

This clonotype was found a few times. This chain joins TRBV12-3 or TRBV12-4 and TRBJ2-1, with no clear D. The CDR3 totals 14 residues. Trimming took 5 bases from V and 0 from J, leaving 8 bases between them. The CDR3 here is CASSLLDSYNEQFF. The CDR3 DNA reads TGTGCCAGCAGTCTACTGGACTCCTACAATGAGCAGTTCTTC.

Here the CDR3 DNA reads TGCGCCAGCAGCCCAAACGTCGACAGCAACTCCAATGAGCAGTTCTTC. It specifies CASSPNVDSNSNEQFF. V is TRBV4-3 and J is TRBJ2-1; D might be TRBD1 (5 bases). V shed 4 bases and J shed 6 bases, with 19 bases lying between them. Germline V gene data show CDR1 as LGHNA and CDR2 as YSLEER. The CDR3 is made up of 16 amino acids.

This clonotype was counted at least ten times. The genes are TRBV7-6 and TRBJ2-1; the D call may be TRBD1 or TRBD2 (5 bases each). The germline V gene has CDR1 SGHVS and CDR2 FNYEAQ. This CDR3 is built from 15 residues. V gave up 5 bases and J gave up 7 bases, with 18 bases separating them. CDR3 residues: CASSTRPGTRNEQFF. CDR3 in DNA: TGTGCCAGCAGCACAAGGCCGGGGACCAGGAATGAGCAGTTCTTC.

This clonotype has at least ten counts. Here the CDR3 DNA reads TGTGCCTCCACTAGAGTTGAGCAGTTCTTC. Translated: CASTRVEQFF. The J gene is TRBJ2-1, the V gene TRBV30; TRBD2 is a possible D gene (5 bases). Germline-derived CDR1 and CDR2 are GTSNPN and SVGIG (reference sequence). The length of the CDR3 is 10 residues. V was shortened by 7 bases and J by 9 bases, with 10 bases between the two germline ends. Variable domain in full (rest from reference TRBV30 and TRBJ2-1): SQTIHQWPATLVQPVGSPLSLECTVEGTSNPNLYWYRQAAGRGLQLLFYSVGIGQISSEVPQNLSASRPQDRQFILSSKKLLLSDSGFYLCASTRVEQFFGPGTRLTVL.

This chain joins TRBV3-1 and TRBJ1-2; 9 nucleotides align to TRBD1. CDR1 LGHDT and CDR2 YNNKEL come from the germline V gene (reference sequence). Trimming removed 4 bases from V and 4 bases from J; junction bases left unmatched: 4. This CDR3 region has 14 residues. The CDR3 nucleotides read TGTGCCAGCAGCCCCGGGACAGGGCGCTATGGCTACACCTTC. It encodes CASSPGTGRYGYTF. Variable domain in full (rest from reference TRBV3-1 and TRBJ1-2): DTAVSQTPKYLVTQMGNDKSIKCEQNLGHDTMYWYKQDSKKFLKIMFSYNNKELIINETVPNRFSPKSPDKAHLNLHINSLELGDSAVYFCASSPGTGRYGYTFGSGTRLTVV.

This clonotype was seen a few times. V is TRBV30 and J is TRBJ2-2; 10 bases are a match to TRBD1. J gave up 3 bases and V 8 bases, and 9 bases lay outside the gene matches. Germline values: CDR1 GTSNPN, CDR2 SVGIG (reference sequence). This CDR3 region has 15 residues. The CDR3 coding sequence is TGTGCCGGAGGGGGGGACAGGGGATACACCGGGGAGCTGTTTTTT. Protein sequence: CAGGGDRGYTGELFF. Combining the CDR3 with reference TRBV30 and TRBJ2-2 gives the whole variable domain SQTIHQWPATLVQPVGSPLSLECTVEGTSNPNLYWYRQAAGRGLQLLFYSVGIGQISSEVPQNLSASRPQDRQFILSSKKLLLSDSGFYLCAGGGDRGYTGELFFGEGSRLTVL.

This clonotype was observed a few times. The gene calls are TRBV6-5 and TRBJ2-1; 10 bases map to TRBD2. Losses at the gene ends were 6 bases for V and 6 bases for J; bases not matched to a gene: 2. Germline loops: CDR1 MNHEY, CDR2 SVGAGI. The CDR3 runs to 13 residues. This CDR3 reads CASRASGGNEQFF. The CDR3 DNA reads as TGTGCCAGCAGGGCTAGCGGGGGCAATGAGCAGTTCTTC.

This clonotype was found many times. This chain links TRBV10-3 with TRBJ2-1, with a tentative D call TRBD1 (6 bases). V lost 9 bases and J 8 bases, leaving 14 bases between the germline ends. The CDR3 is made up of 12 amino acids. Germline lookup yields CDR1 ENHRY and CDR2 SYGVKD. The CDR3 DNA reads as TGTGCCATAAGCCCACAGGGCGATGAGCAGTTCTTC. Translated: CAISPQGDEQFF.